This T cell receptor (beta chain) derives from a study of blood T cells in healthy people across ages. Study-wide results and limits: The study found TCR beta diversity correlated strongly with naive T cell percentage. Older age coincided with a roughly linear decline in TCR beta diversity per million T cells. It was the long-lived donors that had more naive CD4+ cells and higher diversity than aged donors.

Whenever a sample was processed, at least 6.5 million PBMCs were isolated. The CDR3 has 15 amino acids. Per germline, CDR1 LGHDT and CDR2 YNNKEL (reference sequence). The V and J ends lost 1 base and 6 bases, in that order; junction bases with no gene match: 2. This clonotype was counted only a few times. Its specificity is unknown. Together with a sample-barcoded 5' primer, a J-beta primer mix was included in a second PCR lasting about 7 to 12 cycles. TCRdb reanalysed the 5' RACE reads using MiXCR and keeps one entry per CDR3 protein. The sample holds 550,000 to 750,000 distinct CDR3 sequences; roughly 21% are singletons and the top ten take roughly 3.4%.

V gene TRBV3-1 combines with J gene TRBJ1-4; TRBD1 matches 10 bases. The receptor was isolated from a man between 65 and 85 years old in good health. Sequencing input: blood. CDR3 loop: CASSQGTGGDEKLFF. The CDR3 DNA sequence: TGTGCCAGCAGCCAAGGGACAGGGGGAGATGAAAAACTGTTTTTT.